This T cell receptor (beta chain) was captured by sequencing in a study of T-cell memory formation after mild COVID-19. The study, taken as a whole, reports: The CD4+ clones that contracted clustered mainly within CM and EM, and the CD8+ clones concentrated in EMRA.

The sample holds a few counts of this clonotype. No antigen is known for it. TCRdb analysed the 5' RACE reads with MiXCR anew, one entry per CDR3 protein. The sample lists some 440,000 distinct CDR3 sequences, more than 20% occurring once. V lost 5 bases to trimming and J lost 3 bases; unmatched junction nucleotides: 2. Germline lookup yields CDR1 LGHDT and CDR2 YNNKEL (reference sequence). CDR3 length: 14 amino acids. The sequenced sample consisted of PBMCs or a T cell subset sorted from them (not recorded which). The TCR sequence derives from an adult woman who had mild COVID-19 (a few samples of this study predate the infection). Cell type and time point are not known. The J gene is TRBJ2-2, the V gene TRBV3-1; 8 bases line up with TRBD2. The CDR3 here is CASSSGGHTGELFF. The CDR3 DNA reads TGTGCCAGCAGCTCGGGGGGGCACACCGGGGAGCTGTTTTTT.